The 18 T cell receptor beta chains below were found in one sample sequenced in a study of T cells after yellow fever vaccination. TCRdb redid the calling of the 5' RACE reads with MiXCR, one entry per CDR3 protein. The table shows 60,000 to 75,000 distinct CDR3 sequences, with about 6.5% occurring only once. Sequenced here: CD8+ T cells sorted from PBMCs, sampled more than 40 days after the first yellow fever vaccination. The receptors stem from a man between 18 and 29 years old who received the YFV17D yellow fever vaccine.

This clonotype has at least ten counts. The V call is TRBV7-9, the J call TRBJ2-3, with D possibly called TRBD1 or TRBD2 (5 bases each). Germline V CDR1 and CDR2: SEHNR, FQNEAQ (reference sequence). The CDR3 sequence is 16 residues long. Trimming removed 5 bases at V and 0 bases at J, with 15 bases between. The CDR3 region has the DNA TGTGCCAGCAGCAACGGGGACGGTCATAGCACAGATACGCAGTATTTT. This translates into CASSNGDGHSTDTQYF.

This clonotype has a count of ten or more. The chain combines TRBV5-5 with TRBJ2-6; D unclear. The V end was cut by 4 bases, the J end by 0 bases, with 8 bases between. The germline gives CDR1 SGHKS, CDR2 YYEKEE (reference sequence). The CDR3 is 15 amino acids. The CDR3 bases are TGTGCCAGCAGCCCGAATCACTCTGGGGCCAACGTCCTGACTTTC. Translation gives CASSPNHSGANVLTF. The full variable domain, with the rest looked up from reference TRBV5-5 and TRBJ2-6, is DAGVTQSPTHLIKTRGQQVTLRCSPISGHKSVSWYQQVLGQGPQFIFQYYEKEERGRGNFPDRFSARQFPNYSSELNVNALLLGDSALYLCASSPNHSGANVLTFGAGSRLTVL.

This clonotype occurred many times. The chain is built from TRBV27 and TRBJ2-7, with TRBD2 identical over 7 bases. The V gene end was trimmed by 7 bases and the J gene end by 2 bases; junction bases not matched to a gene: 8. The CDR3 loop spans 14 amino acids. Germline V gives CDR1 MNHEY, CDR2 SMNVEV (reference sequence). The CDR3 DNA is TGTGCCAGCACTTCCCGGGGGGTCCCCTACGAGCAGTACTTC. Its translation is CASTSRGVPYEQYF.

This clonotype was observed at least ten times. The rearrangement links TRBV10-3 to TRBJ2-3; D unclear. The CDR3 runs 14 residues. Germline-derived CDR1 and CDR2 are ENHRY and SYGVKD. The ends were cut back, 11 bases at V and 0 bases at J, with 15 bases in the middle. The CDR3 DNA follows: TGTGCCGCGAATTCAAGATCTAGCACAGATACGCAGTATTTT. Its protein is CAANSRSSTDTQYF.

This chain joins TRBV11-2 and TRBJ2-3; D call uncertain. Trimming stripped 1 base from V and 2 bases from J, with 13 bases between. The CDR3 is made up of 16 amino acids. The germline V gene has CDR1 SGHAT and CDR2 FQNNGV. The DNA of the CDR3 is TGTGCCAGCAGCTTAGGGTATGCTTGGCTCACAGATACGCAGTATTTT. This translates into CASSLGYAWLTDTQYF.

Details on this clonotype: The junction departs from the called germline gene at one end, perhaps through a read error. This rearrangement joins TRBV3-1 to TRBJ2-1; D may correspond to TRBD1 or TRBD2 (5 bases each). Germline loops: CDR1 LGHDT, CDR2 YNNKEL (reference sequence). This CDR3 comprises 18 residues. CDR3 nucleotides: TGTACCAGCTGTTTAACCCTCGGCGGGCAGGGCTCCTACAATGAGCAGTTCTTC. As protein: CTSCLTLGGQGSYNEQFF.

This clonotype occurred many times. This chain uses TRBV7-9 with TRBJ2-5; D ambiguous. Germline V lookup: CDR1 SEHNR, CDR2 FQNEAQ (reference sequence). The V end lost 2 bases, the J end lost 4 bases, and 14 bases lay between the germline ends. This CDR3 has 15 residues. In DNA, the CDR3 is TGTGCCAGCAGCTTAATTTCTGGCGGCGGAGAGACCCAGTACTTC. Its protein product is CASSLISGGGETQYF.

The sample holds many counts of this clonotype. The genes are TRBV5-1 and TRBJ2-2; tentatively, D is TRBD2 (6 bases). This CDR3 is 14 amino acids long. CDR1 and CDR2 (germline): SGHRS, YFSETQ. V lost 2 bases to trimming and J lost 2 bases, with 7 bases between them. The DNA of the CDR3 is TGCGCCAGCAGCTTAGGGACTAACACCGGGGAGCTGTTTTTT. Its translation: CASSLGTNTGELFF.

This clonotype was observed at least ten times. The chain has TRBV29-1 and TRBJ1-1, with unresolved D. The CDR3 contains 13 residues. Germline lookup yields CDR1 SQVTM and CDR2 ANQGSEA. Trimming stripped 8 bases from V and 2 bases from J, with 15 bases between. The CDR3 nucleotides read TGCAGCATCACCGACGGCTCTAACACTGAAGCTTTCTTT. Its protein is CSITDGSNTEAFF.

This clonotype was counted between two and nine times. The chain employs TRBV12-3 or TRBV12-4 and TRBJ2-2; D unresolved. CDR3 length equals 15 residues. Between the trimmed V and J ends, which lost 5 bases and 1 base, there was a span of 11 bases. CDR3 sequence: CASSPETRNTGELFF. For the CDR3, the DNA is TGTGCCAGCAGTCCAGAGACTCGGAACACCGGGGAGCTGTTTTTT.

This clonotype has only a few counts. The chain joins TRBV19 to TRBJ2-5; D perhaps matches TRBD2 (6 bases). Trimming took off 5 bases at V and 4 bases at J, with 23 bases between the two ends. The CDR3 contains 17 residues. Germline lookup yields CDR1 LNHDA and CDR2 SQIVND (reference sequence). The CDR3 sequence is CASSAHDSSAVGETQYF. In DNA, the CDR3 is TGTGCCAGTAGTGCCCACGACTCTAGCGCCGTGGGAGAGACCCAGTACTTC.

This clonotype showed up many times. This chain links TRBV7-6 with TRBJ2-2; the match to TRBD1 covers 11 bases. The CDR3 covers 17 residues. V shed 5 bases and J 4 bases; nucleotides not matched to a gene: 9. Germline CDR1 reads SGHVS; CDR2 reads FNYEAQ. The CDR3 DNA reads TGTGCCAGCAGCCAACGGACAGGGGGCGATGCCACCGGGGAGCTGTTTTTT. Its translation: CASSQRTGGDATGELFF.

This clonotype has just a few counts. This sequence joins TRBV20-1 and TRBJ2-7; 10 nucleotides agree with TRBD1. The CDR3 is 13 residues long. The ends lost 1 base at V and 3 bases at J; junction bases unmatched: 0. Germline V gives CDR1 DFQATT, CDR2 SNEGSKA (reference sequence). The CDR3 nucleotides read TGCAGTGCTAGAGGGGACAGGGGCTACGAGCAGTACGTC. Translating gives CSARGDRGYEQYV.

The chain carries TRBV7-8 and TRBJ1-2, with D perhaps matching TRBD1 (6 bases). Germline CDR1 SGHVS, CDR2 FQNEAQ. CDR3 length: 14 residues. V was cut by 1 base and J by 4 bases, with 10 bases left in between. This chain's CDR3 is CASSLVGGLYGYTF. CDR3 sequence (DNA): TGTGCCAGCAGCTTAGTGGGGGGCCTCTATGGCTACACCTTC.

In its sample, this clonotype was seen many times. The chain joins TRBV20-1 to TRBJ2-1; 12 positions agree with TRBD2. The CDR3 is 15 residues long. The germline V gene encodes CDR1 DFQATT and CDR2 SNEGSKA (reference sequence). V lost 2 bases and J lost 4; bases outside the gene matches: 3. The CDR3 sequence: CSARPTSGGYNEQFF. CDR3 coding DNA: TGCAGTGCTAGACCAACTAGCGGGGGGTACAATGAGCAGTTCTTC.

Many counts were recorded for this clonotype. The V gene is TRBV5-6, the J gene TRBJ2-7; unclear D gene. Trimming removed 2 bases at V and 4 bases at J, with 13 bases between. Germline V gene sequence: CDR1 SGHDT, CDR2 YYEEEE. This CDR3 region has 14 residues. The CDR3 sequence: CASSLIRTYYEQYF. The CDR3 coding sequence is TGTGCCAGCAGCTTAATCCGAACCTATTACGAGCAGTACTTC.

This clonotype came up many times. The chain is built from TRBV7-8 and TRBJ1-5, with D hard to call. This CDR3 is built from 15 residues. Trimming cost V 4 bases and J 0 bases, with 10 bases left between them. Germline CDR1 is SGHVS and CDR2 is FQNEAQ. CDR3 nucleotide sequence: TGTGCCAGCAGCTCGAATGGGTATAGCAATCAGCCCCAGCATTTT. Translation: CASSSNGYSNQPQHF.

The table lists this clonotype with many counts. CDR3 sequence reads: CRFTGGSYGYTF. The DNA of the CDR3 is TGCAGATTTACAGGGGGCAGCTATGGCTACACCTTC. The chain carries TRBV20-1 and TRBJ1-2, with 9 bases that match TRBD1. CDR1 is DFQATT, CDR2 SNEGSKA, per germline (reference sequence). The CDR3 totals 12 residues.